The 18 T cell receptor beta chains presented below share a single source sample, sequenced in a study of CD49a tissue-resident CD8 T cells in human skin (dated by TCRdb to about 2017). The receptor library was made with the immunoSEQ multiplex PCR assay. In TCRdb, the immuneACCESS table is reduced to in-frame sequences with V and J assigned. These tables do not hold every clone; where another copy was compared, an unresolved V gene accounts for under half, and the others remain unexplained. Here the sample has approximately 800 clones; roughly two thirds occur a single time. 10% to 15% of the sample comes from the top ten. Sequenced: CLA- CD8+ effector memory T cells sorted from blood. These receptors all stem from a human donor in good health.

There are a few counts of this clone. The rearrangement joins TRBV6-6 to TRBJ1-4; 10 bases align to TRBD1. The CDR3 is 16 amino acids. V lost 5 bases, J lost 4 bases, and 7 bases stayed unmatched. Germline V gene lookup returns CDR1 MNHNY and CDR2 SVGAGI (reference sequence). CDR3 sequence reads: CASSRDRGVGNEKLFF. DNA of the CDR3: TGTGCCAGCAGTCGGGACAGGGGAGTAGGTAATGAAAAACTGTTTTTT.

The V call is TRBV28, the J call TRBJ1-6; 9 bases are a match to TRBD1. The junction had 16 bases not matched to a gene; V was cut back by 6 bases and J by 10 bases. This CDR3 contains 17 residues. The germline V gene encodes CDR1 MDHEN and CDR2 SYDVKM. CDR3 nucleotides: TGTGCCAGCAGCTCAGTTCACAAACAGGGGGCAAGGTCACCCCTCCACTTT. This codes for CASSSVHKQGARSPLHF.

This chain connects TRBV7-6 to TRBJ2-1; 8 positions match TRBD2. The CDR3 has 16 residues. The ends lost 1 base at V and 2 bases at J; junction bases unmatched: 4. Germline-derived CDR1 and CDR2 are SGHVS and FNYEAQ. The CDR3 region has the DNA TGTGCCAGCAGCTTAGGTGGCGGGGGGCCCTACAATGAGCAGTTCTTC. Its protein is CASSLGGGGPYNEQFF.

On this clone itself: The junction shows a germline mismatch at one end, possibly a read error. Additional DNA sequences in this sample encode the identical CDR3. The genes are TRBV27 and TRBJ2-2; a weak D match, TRBD2 (5 bases). CDR3 length: 13 amino acids. Germline CDR1 and CDR2: MNHEY and SMNVEV (reference sequence). The CDR3 spells CASSLSFSGELFF. DNA of the CDR3: TGTGCCAGCAGTTTATCCTTTTCCGGGGAGCTGTTCTTT.

The chain recombines TRBV6-5 with TRBJ2-1; 8 bases fit TRBD2. The CDR3 is made up of 15 amino acids. CDR1 and CDR2 from the germline V gene are MNHEY and SVGAGI. V shed 6 bases, J shed 6 bases, and the junction held 10 bases outside the gene matches. In nucleotides, the CDR3 is TGTGCCAGCAGCGACCGACTAGCGTCGGGCAATGAGCAGTTCTTC. The encoded protein is CASSDRLASGNEQFF.

The genes are TRBV7-9 and TRBJ1-1, with 7 positions matching TRBD1. From germline, CDR1 is SEHNR and CDR2 FQNEAQ (reference sequence). V was pared by 5 bases and J by 7 bases, with 4 bases of the junction left unmatched. The CDR3 is 12 residues long. The CDR3 here is CASSQGDSEAFF. CDR3 in DNA: TGTGCCAGCAGCCAAGGGGACAGTGAAGCTTTCTTT.

This clone was seen once. V and J are TRBV13 and TRBJ2-1, with 7 bases fitting TRBD2. Germline V gene sequence: CDR1 PRHDT, CDR2 FYEKMQ (reference sequence). The CDR3 has 15 amino acids. V lost 3 bases, J lost 4 bases, and 6 bases stayed unmatched. The CDR3 loop reads CASSLLAGPYNEQFF. Here the CDR3 DNA reads TGTGCCAGCAGCTTGTTAGCGGGCCCATACAATGAGCAGTTCTTC.

This clone is judged large. The gene calls are TRBV28 and TRBJ2-2; TRBD1 agrees at 7 bases. The J segment lost 4 bases and the V segment lost 7 bases, leaving 9 bases of the junction unmatched. Germline-derived CDR1 and CDR2 are MDHEN and SYDVKM. The CDR3 runs to 15 residues. The CDR3 DNA sequence: TGTGCCAGCATGCTAAGGGGGCTGGTCACCGGGGAGCTGTTTTTT. It encodes CASMLRGLVTGELFF.

The chain couples TRBV29-1 to TRBJ1-2; TRBD1 is a possible D gene (5 bases). Germline loops: CDR1 SQVTM, CDR2 ANQGSEA. The CDR3 is 12 amino acids. Between the trimmed V and J ends, which lost 1 base and 8 bases, there was a span of 11 bases. The CDR3 DNA reads as TGCAGCGTTGAAGGCAGGGAAGAGGGCTACACCTTC. Protein product: CSVEGREEGYTF.

The chain carries TRBV7-9 and TRBJ1-2; TRBD1 matches 7 bases. Germline V gene sequence: CDR1 SEHNR, CDR2 FQNEAQ (reference sequence). J was trimmed by 6 bases and V by 8 bases; bases with no gene match: 12. CDR3 length: 14 residues. The CDR3 is CASATSGGLDGYTF. CDR3 coding DNA: TGTGCCAGCGCAACCTCAGGGGGGCTGGATGGCTACACCTTC.

In the case of this clone: Other DNA sequences within the sample encode an identical CDR3. This rearrangement joins TRBV11-3 to TRBJ2-3, with 10 nucleotides matching TRBD1. The CDR3 runs 15 residues. Trimming removed 5 bases from V and 3 bases from J; junction bases left unmatched: 5. Germline assignment: CDR1 SGHNT and CDR2 YENEEA. CDR3 coding DNA: TGTGCCAGCAGCCACGGACAGGGGGAGACAGATACGCAGTATTTT. Protein sequence: CASSHGQGETDTQYF.

This clone was recorded a few times. V is TRBV28 and J is TRBJ1-3; 7 nucleotides align to TRBD1. The CDR3 totals 17 residues. Germline trimming cut 2 bases from V and 4 bases from J; bases unmatched to any gene: 11. CDR1 and CDR2 from the germline V gene are MDHEN and SYDVKM. For the CDR3, the DNA is TGTGCCAGCAGTTTACAGGGGTACAGGGGCGCCGGAAACACCATATATTTT. As protein: CASSLQGYRGAGNTIYF.

This chain connects TRBV6-4 to TRBJ2-1; 9 nucleotides agree with TRBD2. V was pared by 3 bases and J by 1 base, with 4 bases of the junction left unmatched. The length of the CDR3 is 16 residues. Germline CDR1 reads MRHNA; CDR2 reads SNTAGT. This chain's CDR3 is CASSEDSGGSYNEQFF. The CDR3 DNA sequence: TGTGCCAGCAGTGAGGATAGCGGGGGATCCTACAATGAGCAGTTCTTC.

This rearrangement joins TRBV4-1 to TRBJ2-3; D is perhaps TRBD2 (6 bases). Germline CDR1 and CDR2: MGHRA and YSYEKL. The CDR3 is 14 residues long. V was clipped by 0 bases and J by 7 bases, with 11 bases between them. CDR3: CASSQETGLYTQYF. For the CDR3, the DNA is TGCGCCAGCAGCCAAGAGACGGGACTTTATACGCAGTATTTT.

This chain connects TRBV6-1 to TRBJ2-7; 9 bases map to TRBD1. The V and J ends lost 5 bases and 5 bases, in that order; junction bases with no gene match: 1. The length of the CDR3 is 12 residues. The germline V gene has CDR1 MNHNS and CDR2 SASEGT. The CDR3 DNA sequence: TGTGCCAGCAGTACAGGGGGCGACGAGCAGTACGTC. Its protein product is CASSTGGDEQYV.

Judged by abundance, this clone is large. V gene TRBV4-2 combines with J gene TRBJ1-3; D unclear. Trimming took 1 base from V and 4 from J, leaving 5 bases between them. Germline values: CDR1 LGHNA, CDR2 YNFKEQ. This CDR3 contains 13 residues. Written as DNA, the CDR3 is TGTGCCAGCAGCCAAGTGACAGGAAACACCATATATTTT. Residues: CASSQVTGNTIYF.

The J gene is TRBJ2-7, the V gene TRBV7-9; 9 positions match TRBD1. The junction had 13 bases not matched to a gene; V was cut back by 4 bases and J by 3 bases. This CDR3 contains 17 residues. Germline V CDR1 and CDR2: SEHNR, FQNEAQ (reference sequence). CDR3 in amino acids: CASSWGSTQGADYEQYF. Here the CDR3 DNA reads TGTGCCAGCAGCTGGGGCTCCACACAGGGGGCGGACTACGAGCAGTACTTC.

In DNA form, the CDR3 reads TGTGCCAGCAGCTTGGGTGGAGGGGACGAGCAGTACTTC. The encoded protein is CASSLGGGDEQYF. The V and J genes are TRBV9 and TRBJ2-7; weak D call: TRBD2 (6 bases). CDR1 and CDR2 (germline): SGDLS, YYNGEE. V was shortened by 4 bases and J by 5 bases, with 13 bases between the two germline ends. This CDR3 has 13 amino acids.